This is a list of T cell receptor beta chains from one sample in a study of blood T cell repertoires in COVID-19. The table came from immunoSEQ multiplex PCR; TCRdb's copy has only in-frame clones and leaves some out. The sample has hundreds of thousands of clones, about nine tenths seen once. The sample comprised PBMCs or T cells enriched from blood (not recorded which). These receptors all come from a man in his sixties who had recovered from COVID-19. Each CDR3 is given with its conserved first and last residue. D genes are given only for firm matches. Size tells how often a clone was seen (once, few, many) or the class of an expanded clone, and some rows leave it out.

CAISGQGDTGELFF | TGTGCCATCAGTGGACAGGGGGACACCGGGGAGCTGTTTTTT | - | 14 | TRBV10-3 | TRBD1 | TRBJ2-2
CASSYWTGGSNSPLHF | TGTGCCAGCAGTTATTGGACAGGGGGGTCTAATTCACCCCTCCACTTT | - | 16 | TRBV6-5 | TRBD1 | TRBJ1-6
CASSRGQDYSNQPQHF | TGTGCCAGCAGCCGCGGACAGGACTATAGCAATCAGCCCCAGCATTTT | - | 16 | TRBV4-2 | TRBD1 | TRBJ1-5
CAISESFEGYTF | TGTGCCATCAGTGAGTCGTTTGAGGGCTACACCTTC | - | 12 | TRBV10-3 | - | TRBJ1-2
CASSDPDRVIYEQYF | TGTGCCAGCAGCGACCCGGACAGGGTAATCTACGAGCAGTACTTC | - | 15 | TRBV11-1 | TRBD1 | TRBJ2-7
CASSVDAGTNYGYTF | TGTGCCAGCAGCGTAGACGCAGGAACGAACTATGGCTACACCTTC | many | 15 | TRBV9 | - | TRBJ1-2
CASSPGAGSNQPQHF | TGTGCCAGCTCACCGGGGGCAGGGAGCAATCAGCCCCAGCATTTT | - | 15 | TRBV18 | - | TRBJ1-5
CAWSPTPQGASGYTF | TGTGCCTGGAGTCCGACCCCCCAGGGCGCGAGTGGCTACACCTTC | - | 15 | TRBV30 | - | TRBJ1-2
CASSPGLAGVGEQYF | TGTGCCAGCTCACCGGGACTAGCGGGAGTCGGCGAGCAGTACTTC | - | 15 | TRBV18 | TRBD2 | TRBJ2-7
CASSPVLLQGWGNQPQHF | TGTGCCAGCAGTCCCGTACTACTACAGGGCTGGGGCAATCAGCCCCAGCATTTT | - | 18 | TRBV6-6 | - | TRBJ1-5
CASSQGGGSDRFF | TGTGCCAGCAGCCAGGGCGGCGGGAGTGATCGGTTCTTC | - | 13 | TRBV3-1/TRBV3-2 | TRBD2 | TRBJ2-1
CASSVVGSGSYNEQFF | TGTGCCAGCAGCGTAGTCGGTAGCGGGAGTTACAATGAGCAGTTCTTC | - | 16 | TRBV9 | TRBD2 | TRBJ2-1
CASSFGTGHWNEQYF | TGTGCCAGCAGCTTTGGTACAGGGCATTGGAACGAGCAGTACTTC | once | 15 | TRBV7-3 | - | TRBJ2-7
CASSPRTSGYNEQFF | TGTGCCAGCAGCCCCCGGACTAGCGGTTACAATGAGCAGTTCTTC | - | 15 | TRBV4-2 | TRBD2 | TRBJ2-1
CASSWGQSNYGYTF | TGTGCCAGCAGCTGGGGACAGTCGAACTATGGCTACACCTTC | few | 14 | TRBV5-8 | TRBD1 | TRBJ1-2
CASSFRDRGAEQYF | TGTGCCAGCAGCTTCCGGGACAGGGGTGCCGAGCAGTACTTC | - | 14 | TRBV9 | TRBD1 | TRBJ2-7
CASSLGLAGASYEQYF | TGTGCCAGCAGCTTAGGACTAGCGGGAGCCTCCTACGAGCAGTACTTC | - | 16 | TRBV3-1/TRBV3-2 | TRBD2 | TRBJ2-7
CASTRLSGNTIYF | TGTGCCAGCACGCGTTTATCTGGAAACACCATATATTTT | - | 13 | TRBV2 | - | TRBJ1-3